The entry below describes one TCR beta chain. These data belong to a study of cytomegalovirus exposure and HLA in healthy donors. Germline-derived CDR1 and CDR2 are SEHNR and FQNEAQ (reference sequence). This CDR3 has 14 amino acids. The trim removed 5 bases at V and 6 bases at J, leaving 9 bases unmatched. Primers: 60 Vbeta forward and 13 Jbeta reverse. TCRdb's table, derived via immunoSEQ multiplex PCR, lists solely in-frame clones and lacks some. The table includes about 190,000 clones, more than 65% detected once. Sequences were obtained from PBMCs. The receptor comes from a man aged 35-49 years in good health and CMV-seropositive. The chain carries TRBV7-9 and TRBJ1-1; 7 bases fit TRBD1. The CDR3 loop is CASSPGTVNAEAFF. Written as DNA, the CDR3 is TGTGCCAGCAGCCCCGGGACAGTCAACGCTGAAGCTTTCTTT.